Included here is one TCR beta chain sequence, with context. Antigen specificity is unknown. The PCR template was genomic DNA. Multiplex PCR with 30 forward and 13 reverse primers amplified the TCR beta CDR3. Each CDR3 protein is one row after TCRdb ran MiXCR on the multiplex PCR reads. The sample consists of 270,000 or so distinct CDR3 sequences, 45% to 60% of them appearing once. This sample is part of a study of type 1 and type 2 diabetes patients. Looking at the study overall: Samples came from type 1 diabetic, type 2 diabetic or nondiabetic people, recruited in China. From PBMCs, CD4+ and CD8+ T cells were isolated by magnetic microbeads. Study-level findings and limits: A median of one highly-expanded CD4+ clone, covering 3% to 4.5% of reads, occurred in type 2 diabetes.

Approximately 9.1 milliliters of peripheral blood were collected from each participant. The source material was peripheral blood mononuclear cells (PBMCs). The TCR sequence derives from a man aged 18 to 30 with type 2 diabetes.

The CDR3 DNA reads TGTGCCAGCAGCTTAACAGGGAGGGATCGTGCTTTCTTT. This gives the protein CASSLTGRDRAFF. The V call is TRBV5-6, the J call TRBJ1-1, with a tentative D call TRBD1 (6 bases). Germline-derived CDR1 and CDR2 are SGHDT and YYEEEE. V dropped 2 bases and J dropped 11 bases, with 16 bases sitting between them. This CDR3 comprises 13 residues.